This paragraph covers one T cell receptor beta chain sequence. Its antigen is not identified. Here immunoSEQ multiplex PCR was the method, and the copy in TCRdb shows in-frame clones only, minus some. The sample includes more than 100,000 clones, about 90% of them seen just once. This specimen comes from a study of T cell responses to AZD1222 COVID-19 vaccine. Points from the study as a whole: CD4 TCRs covered the whole spike, strongest at regions 160-218 and 743-854.

The V end lost 1 base, the J end lost 3 bases, and 11 bases lay between the germline ends. CDR1 and CDR2 (germline): SGHTS, YDEGEE. This CDR3 contains 15 residues. Sequenced material: peripheral blood, taken on day 0 of AZD1222 vaccination. The TCR was taken from an adult in good health. The chain couples TRBV5-8 to TRBJ2-1; TRBD1 or TRBD2 may be the D gene (5 bases each). The CDR3 coding sequence is TGTGCCAGCAGCTTGCCCGGGACCAGCTACAATGAGCAGTTCTTC. Its translation is CASSLPGTSYNEQFF.